Ten or more counts support the clone carrying this T cell receptor beta chain. The sample contains more than one DNA sequence encoding this CDR3. This entry is derived from a study of shared clonotypes between healthy human individuals. Study summary: Three plates were used per donor for CD4 naive, three for CD4 memory, two for CD8 naive and one for CD8 memory.

Sequencing used immunoSEQ multiplex PCR; TCRdb keeps in-frame clones, though not all of them. The sample has fewer than 1.4 million clones; around 82% are singletons. This CDR3 is built from 14 residues. V lost 0 bases and J lost 2, with 5 bases in between. CDR1 and CDR2 (germline): SGHRS, YFSETQ. The chain employs TRBV5-1 and TRBJ2-2; D remains ambiguous. This clonotype originated in a man between 18 and 29 years old in good health. Some clones in this sample may be carry-over from other donors' samples. The specimen sequenced was memory CD4+ T cells from PBMCs. The subset denotes: CD45RA-negative fraction. The CDR3 region is CASSLGGNTGELFF. For the CDR3, the DNA is TGCGCCAGCAGCTTGGGGGGAAACACCGGGGAGCTGTTTTTT.